This is a list of T cell receptor beta chains from one sample in a study of cytomegalovirus exposure and HLA in healthy donors. TCRdb's copy holds only in-frame clones and misses some; the assay was immunoSEQ multiplex PCR. The repertoire includes some 69,000 clones, approximately 96% of them detected once, and roughly 4.3% sits in the top ten. Material for sequencing was PBMCs. These receptor sequences come from a young woman in good health and CMV-seropositive. The CDR3 runs from the conserved cysteine through the conserved F or W. D genes are given only for firm matches. Clone size appears in some rows only: once, few, many, or a class for an expanded clone.

j_gene: TRBJ2-1; d_gene: .; v_gene: TRBV6-5; abundance: .; CDR3nt: TGTGCCAGCAGACGTAAACTAGGACCCTACAATGAGCAGTTCTTC; CDR3aa: CASRRKLGPYNEQFF
j_gene: TRBJ1-2; d_gene: TRBD1; v_gene: TRBV12-5; abundance: .; CDR3nt: TGTGCTAGTGGTCTAATCGGGACAGGGGTCTATGGCTACACCTTC; CDR3aa: CASGLIGTGVYGYTF
j_gene: TRBJ2-7; d_gene: TRBD1; v_gene: TRBV27; abundance: .; CDR3nt: TGTGCCAGCAGTCGGACAGGGTACTGGTACGAGCAGTACTTC; CDR3aa: CASSRTGYWYEQYF
j_gene: TRBJ2-7; d_gene: TRBD2; v_gene: TRBV25-1; abundance: once; CDR3nt: TGTGCCAGCAGTGAATACGGCTTCGGGGGGTCCTACGAGCAGTACTTC; CDR3aa: CASSEYGFGGSYEQYF
j_gene: TRBJ1-2; d_gene: TRBD1; v_gene: TRBV6-5; abundance: once; CDR3nt: TGTGCCAGCAGTTACCAACAGGACAGGGGAGTATTGCGCTACACCTTC; CDR3aa: CASSYQQDRGVLRYTF
j_gene: TRBJ2-5; d_gene: .; v_gene: TRBV30; abundance: once; CDR3nt: TGTGCCTGGAGTGTACGGGAAGAGACCCAGTACTTC; CDR3aa: CAWSVREETQYF
j_gene: TRBJ1-5; d_gene: .; v_gene: TRBV4-2; abundance: .; CDR3nt: TGTGCCAGCAGCCAAGCAGTTAGCAATCAGCCCCAGCATTTT; CDR3aa: CASSQAVSNQPQHF
j_gene: TRBJ2-1; d_gene: .; v_gene: TRBV11-3; abundance: .; CDR3nt: TGTGCCAGCAGCTTAGCCAGCGCCAATGAGCAGTTCTTC; CDR3aa: CASSLASANEQFF
j_gene: TRBJ2-1; d_gene: .; v_gene: TRBV19; abundance: .; CDR3nt: TGTGCCAGTAGTCCCAGGGACTTTGACAATGAGCAGTTCTTC; CDR3aa: CASSPRDFDNEQFF
j_gene: TRBJ2-7; d_gene: TRBD2; v_gene: TRBV14; abundance: .; CDR3nt: TGTGCCAGCAGCCACTGGACTAGCCCCTACGAGCAGTACTTC; CDR3aa: CASSHWTSPYEQYF
j_gene: TRBJ2-1; d_gene: .; v_gene: TRBV18; abundance: .; CDR3nt: TGTGCCAGCTCACCATTAGAGAGGGCTGTTTACAATGAGCAGTTCTTC; CDR3aa: CASSPLERAVYNEQFF
j_gene: TRBJ1-2; d_gene: TRBD1; v_gene: TRBV6-6; abundance: .; CDR3nt: TGTGCCAGCAGTTTGGCGGGACAGGGGAACTATGGCTACACCTTC; CDR3aa: CASSLAGQGNYGYTF
j_gene: TRBJ1-1; d_gene: TRBD1; v_gene: TRBV10-1; abundance: .; CDR3nt: TGCGCCAGCAGGGGGACAGGGAAAGCTTTCTTT; CDR3aa: CASRGTGKAFF
j_gene: TRBJ2-1; d_gene: .; v_gene: TRBV7-3; abundance: .; CDR3nt: TGTGCCAGCAGCCCAACTGAGGGACTGCGATACAATGAGCAGTTCTTC; CDR3aa: CASSPTEGLRYNEQFF
j_gene: TRBJ2-2; d_gene: .; v_gene: TRBV7-2; abundance: .; CDR3nt: TGTGCCAGCACCCAGGGACAAAACACCGGGGAGCTGTTTTTT; CDR3aa: CASTQGQNTGELFF
j_gene: TRBJ2-2; d_gene: TRBD1; v_gene: TRBV11-2; abundance: .; CDR3nt: TGTGCCAGCAGCACAGGGGTCGGTGTCACCGGGGAGCTGTTTTTT; CDR3aa: CASSTGVGVTGELFF
j_gene: TRBJ2-5; d_gene: .; v_gene: TRBV18; abundance: .; CDR3nt: TGTGCCAGCTCACGACTTAACCGGGAAGAGACCCAGTACTTC; CDR3aa: CASSRLNREETQYF
j_gene: TRBJ1-5; d_gene: TRBD1; v_gene: TRBV10-1; abundance: .; CDR3nt: TGCGCCAGCAGTGAAAACCCGGACAGGAGGATGTATAGCAATCAGCCCCAGCATTTT; CDR3aa: CASSENPDRRMYSNQPQHF
j_gene: TRBJ2-3; d_gene: .; v_gene: TRBV9; abundance: .; CDR3nt: TGTGCCAGCAGCGATAGCGTCTCTAGCACAGATACGCAGTATTTT; CDR3aa: CASSDSVSSTDTQYF
j_gene: TRBJ2-7; d_gene: TRBD2; v_gene: TRBV15; abundance: .; CDR3nt: TGTGCCACCAGCAGAGATCGGACTAGCGGGAGGGCCTACGAGCAGTACTTC; CDR3aa: CATSRDRTSGRAYEQYF
j_gene: TRBJ2-3; d_gene: .; v_gene: TRBV7-2; abundance: .; CDR3nt: TGTGCCAGCAGCTTAGCGTCGGATACGCAGTATTTT; CDR3aa: CASSLASDTQYF
j_gene: TRBJ2-3; d_gene: TRBD2; v_gene: TRBV7-6; abundance: .; CDR3nt: TGTGCCAGCAGCGGGGGGACTAGCGGGAGTTTTGGCACAGATACGCAGTATTTT; CDR3aa: CASSGGTSGSFGTDTQYF
j_gene: TRBJ1-4; d_gene: .; v_gene: TRBV30; abundance: .; CDR3nt: TGTGCCTGGAGTTTTGGTGAGAGGTCGCTGTTTTTT; CDR3aa: CAWSFGERSLFF
j_gene: TRBJ2-3; d_gene: .; v_gene: TRBV28; abundance: .; CDR3nt: TGTGCCAGCAGGAATGGGGCGTATCCTCTACCCACAGATACGCAGTATTTT; CDR3aa: CASRNGAYPLPTDTQYF
j_gene: TRBJ2-7; d_gene: TRBD1; v_gene: TRBV4-1; abundance: .; CDR3nt: TGCGCCAGCAGCCCCAGATGGATTGGACAGGGCTACGAGCAGTACTTC; CDR3aa: CASSPRWIGQGYEQYF
j_gene: TRBJ2-3; d_gene: .; v_gene: TRBV7-3; abundance: .; CDR3nt: TGTGCCAGCGGTTACCCGAGGCCAGATACGCAGTATTTT; CDR3aa: CASGYPRPDTQYF
j_gene: TRBJ1-2; d_gene: TRBD1; v_gene: TRBV7-9; abundance: .; CDR3nt: TGTGCCAGCAGCTTAACAGGGGGCTCGGCGAACTATGGCTACACCTTC; CDR3aa: CASSLTGGSANYGYTF
j_gene: TRBJ2-3; d_gene: .; v_gene: TRBV27; abundance: .; CDR3nt: TGTGCCAGCAGTTTTGGCAGGGGCACAGATACGCAGTATTTT; CDR3aa: CASSFGRGTDTQYF
j_gene: TRBJ1-5; d_gene: .; v_gene: TRBV11-2; abundance: .; CDR3nt: TGTGCCAGCAGCTTACAGGGAAGCAATCAGCCCCAGCATTTT; CDR3aa: CASSLQGSNQPQHF
j_gene: TRBJ1-1; d_gene: .; v_gene: TRBV5-1; abundance: .; CDR3nt: TGCGCCAGCAGCCGCGAAGGGGGGGAAACTGAAGCTTTCTTT; CDR3aa: CASSREGGETEAFF
j_gene: TRBJ2-3; d_gene: .; v_gene: TRBV30; abundance: .; CDR3nt: TGTGCCTGGATTACTCATGGCACAGATACGCAGTATTTT; CDR3aa: CAWITHGTDTQYF
j_gene: TRBJ1-1; d_gene: .; v_gene: TRBV2; abundance: .; CDR3nt: TGTGCCAGCAGTGACAGGGCACAGGACACTGAAGCTTTCTTT; CDR3aa: CASSDRAQDTEAFF
j_gene: TRBJ2-7; d_gene: TRBD1; v_gene: TRBV29-1; abundance: .; CDR3nt: TGCAGCGTTGAAGTTGGAGGACAGGGTTTCGGCGAGCAGTACTTC; CDR3aa: CSVEVGGQGFGEQYF
j_gene: TRBJ2-3; d_gene: TRBD2; v_gene: TRBV29-1; abundance: .; CDR3nt: TGCAGCGTTGTCAGTCTAGCGGGAGGGCCCACGCAGTATTTT; CDR3aa: CSVVSLAGGPTQYF
j_gene: TRBJ1-4; d_gene: .; v_gene: TRBV5-5; abundance: .; CDR3nt: TGTGCCAGCAGCACTCTAGGGACAGAAAAACTGTTTTTT; CDR3aa: CASSTLGTEKLFF
j_gene: TRBJ2-7; d_gene: .; v_gene: TRBV6-1; abundance: .; CDR3nt: TGTGCCAGCAAGGAAGTGAGGGAGCAGTACTTC; CDR3aa: CASKEVREQYF
j_gene: TRBJ1-5; d_gene: TRBD1; v_gene: TRBV18; abundance: .; CDR3nt: TGTGCCAGCTCGTCCGGGACAGCCTTAGGACAGCCCCAGCATTTT; CDR3aa: CASSSGTALGQPQHF
j_gene: TRBJ2-1; d_gene: .; v_gene: TRBV7-2; abundance: .; CDR3nt: TGTGCCAGCAGGCTCGGGCTAGCCTCGATCGATGAGCAGTTCTTC; CDR3aa: CASRLGLASIDEQFF
j_gene: TRBJ2-6; d_gene: .; v_gene: TRBV7-2; abundance: once; CDR3nt: TGTGCCAGCAGCTTAGTGTCTAGAACGGGGGCCAACGTCCTGACTTTC; CDR3aa: CASSLVSRTGANVLTF
j_gene: TRBJ2-1; d_gene: .; v_gene: TRBV7-8; abundance: .; CDR3nt: TGTGCCAGCAGCTTAGCGTTGTGGGGCGGGGAGGCCTACAATGAGCAGTTCTTC; CDR3aa: CASSLALWGGEAYNEQFF
j_gene: TRBJ2-1; d_gene: TRBD1; v_gene: TRBV19; abundance: .; CDR3nt: TGTGCCAGTAGGCAGGGGGCCGGGCGGGTCACCCACTCCTACAATGAGCAGTTCTTC; CDR3aa: CASRQGAGRVTHSYNEQFF
j_gene: TRBJ1-5; d_gene: TRBD1; v_gene: TRBV2; abundance: .; CDR3nt: TGTGCCAGCAGTTCCGGGACAGCTAATCAGCCCCAGCATTTT; CDR3aa: CASSSGTANQPQHF
j_gene: TRBJ2-7; d_gene: .; v_gene: TRBV7-2; abundance: .; CDR3nt: TGTGCCAGCAGCGTAGAGACTAGCTCCTACGAGCAGTACTTC; CDR3aa: CASSVETSSYEQYF
j_gene: TRBJ1-4; d_gene: .; v_gene: TRBV5-4; abundance: .; CDR3nt: TGTGCCAGCAGCTTGGCCGGGAGAGCCGATGAAAAACTGTTTTTT; CDR3aa: CASSLAGRADEKLFF
j_gene: TRBJ2-7; d_gene: TRBD2; v_gene: TRBV7-2; abundance: .; CDR3nt: TGTGCCAGCAGCGTCGGACTAGCGCTTTCCTACGAGCAGTACTTC; CDR3aa: CASSVGLALSYEQYF